In this sample, the clone carrying this T cell receptor (beta chain) turned up many times. What it recognizes is unknown. As for time point: sample taken at primary tumor resection. Via MiXCR, TCRdb re-called the 5' RACE reads, giving one row per CDR3 protein. The data show around 20,000 distinct CDR3 sequences, with 6% to 9% seen just once and roughly 25% held by the top ten. The data were taken from a study of spatial heterogeneity in lung cancer. Whole-study findings and limits: Expanded alpha and beta TCR counts within tumors tracked tumor mutation counts.

Source: lung tumor tissue, taken at surgery. The receptor comes from a male donor with early-stage non-small cell lung cancer.

CDR3 residues: CASSSSGTGRAGELFF. The CDR3 bases are TGTGCCAGCAGTTCGTCCGGGACAGGGAGGGCCGGGGAGCTGTTTTTT. The V call is TRBV12-3 or TRBV12-4, the J call TRBJ2-2; the match to TRBD1 covers 9 bases. CDR3 length equals 16 residues. Trimming at V came to 4 bases and at J to 6 bases, leaving 9 bases not matched to a gene.